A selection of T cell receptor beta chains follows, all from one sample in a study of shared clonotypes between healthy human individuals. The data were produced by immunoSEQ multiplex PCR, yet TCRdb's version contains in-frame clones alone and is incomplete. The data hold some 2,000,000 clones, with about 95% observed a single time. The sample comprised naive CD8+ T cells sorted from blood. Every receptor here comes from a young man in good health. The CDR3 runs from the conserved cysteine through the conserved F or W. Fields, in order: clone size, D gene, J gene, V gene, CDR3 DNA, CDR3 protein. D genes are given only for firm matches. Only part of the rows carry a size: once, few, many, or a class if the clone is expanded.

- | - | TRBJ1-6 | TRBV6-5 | TGTGCCAGCAGTCCCGTCCGAGGGTTAAGTTCACCCCTCCACTTT | CASSPVRGLSSPLHF
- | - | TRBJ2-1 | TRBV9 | TGTGCCAGCAGCTTAGAAAACTTGGGTTTCTACAATGAGCAGTTCTTC | CASSLENLGFYNEQFF
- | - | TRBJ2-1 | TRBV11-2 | TGTGCCAGCAGCCAAGGAAATGAGCAGTTCTTC | CASSQGNEQFF
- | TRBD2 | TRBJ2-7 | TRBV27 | TGTGCCAGCAGTTTATCGCCGGGGACTAGCTCCTACGAGCAGTACTTC | CASSLSPGTSSYEQYF
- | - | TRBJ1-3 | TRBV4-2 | TGTGCCAGCAGCCAAGATCCCGCAGTAGCTGGAAACACCATATATTTT | CASSQDPAVAGNTIYF
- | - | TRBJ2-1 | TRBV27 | TGTGCCAGCAGTTTTTGGCAGGGGCGGTACAATGAGCAGTTCTTC | CASSFWQGRYNEQFF
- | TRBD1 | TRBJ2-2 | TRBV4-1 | TGCGCCAGCAGCCGCCTGGACAGGGGCACCGGGGAGCTGTTTTTT | CASSRLDRGTGELFF
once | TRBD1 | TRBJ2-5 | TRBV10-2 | TGCGCCAGCATGAAGACAGGGGCTCGGGAGACCCAGTACTTC | CASMKTGARETQYF
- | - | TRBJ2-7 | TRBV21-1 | TGTGCCAGCAGCAAGGGGCAGGGAAACTACGAGCAGTACTTC | CASSKGQGNYEQYF
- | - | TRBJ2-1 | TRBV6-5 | TGTGCCAGCAGTTCTATATCCTCGAGCAATGAGCAGTTCTTC | CASSSISSSNEQFF
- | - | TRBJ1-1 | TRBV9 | TGTGCCAGCAGCGTACAGGCTGGATACACTGAAGCTTTCTTT | CASSVQAGYTEAFF
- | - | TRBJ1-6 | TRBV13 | TGTGCCAGCAGCTTTGGGTCGCTGGGGGATTCACCCCTCCACTTT | CASSFGSLGDSPLHF
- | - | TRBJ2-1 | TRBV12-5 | TGTGCTAGTGGTTTGTGGGGGAGCTCCTACAATGAGCAGTTCTTC | CASGLWGSSYNEQFF
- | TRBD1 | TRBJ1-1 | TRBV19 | TGTGCCAGTAGTGAACTGGGACAGATGAACACTGAAGCTTTCTTT | CASSELGQMNTEAFF
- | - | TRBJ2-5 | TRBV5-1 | TGCGCCAGCAGCTTGGCCGGAGCAGAAGAGACCCAGTACTTC | CASSLAGAEETQYF
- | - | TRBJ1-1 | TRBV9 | TGTGCCAGCGGTGCAGGGAGTCACACTGAAGCTTTCTTT | CASGAGSHTEAFF
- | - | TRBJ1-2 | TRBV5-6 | TGTGCCAGCAGCTTGGGCAGGGCCATTTATGGCTACACCTTC | CASSLGRAIYGYTF
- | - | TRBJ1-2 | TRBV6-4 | TGTGCCAGCAGTGAAACGATTACCCGCTATGGCTACACCTTC | CASSETITRYGYTF
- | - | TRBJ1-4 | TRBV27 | TGTGCCAGCAATACTCCCGGGGCAACTAATGAAAAACTGTTTTTT | CASNTPGATNEKLFF
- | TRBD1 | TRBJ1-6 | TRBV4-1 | TGCGCCAGCAGCCAAGCCGGGACAGGGGGCTACTCACCCCTCCACTTT | CASSQAGTGGYSPLHF
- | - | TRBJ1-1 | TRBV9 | TGTGCCAGCAGCGTGTTGGCAGGGACCGTGAACACTGAAGCTTTCTTT | CASSVLAGTVNTEAFF
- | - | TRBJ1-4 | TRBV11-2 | TGTGCCAGCAGCTTCCCCGGAAATGAAAAACTGTTTTTT | CASSFPGNEKLFF
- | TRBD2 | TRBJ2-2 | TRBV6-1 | TGTGCCAGCAGTGAAGGTTTTAGCGGGAGATCGAGCACCGGGGAGCTGTTTTTT | CASSEGFSGRSSTGELFF
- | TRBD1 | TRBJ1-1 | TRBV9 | TGTGCCAGCAGCGAGACAGGGGCGGTGAGTACTGAAGCTTTCTTT | CASSETGAVSTEAFF
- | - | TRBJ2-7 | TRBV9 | TGTGCCAGCAGCGTATGGGCTGACAGCTCCTACGAGCAGTACTTC | CASSVWADSSYEQYF
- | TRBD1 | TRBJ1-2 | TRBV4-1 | TGCGCCAGCAGCCCCTCTTGGGCAGGGGGGGACTATGGCTACACCTTC | CASSPSWAGGDYGYTF
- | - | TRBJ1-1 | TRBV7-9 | TGTGCCAGCAGCTTAGAGAGACAGGAGAACACTGAAGCTTTCTTT | CASSLERQENTEAFF
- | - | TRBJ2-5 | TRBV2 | TGTGCCATCCAGGAAAATAGGGCCGGTAAAGAGACCCAGTACTTC | CAIQENRAGKETQYF
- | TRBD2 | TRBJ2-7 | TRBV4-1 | TGCGCCAGCAGCCAAGATCCTAGCGGGAGCGAGCAGTACTTC | CASSQDPSGSEQYF
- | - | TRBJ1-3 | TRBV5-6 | TGTGCCAGCAGCTTAGGAGGCGCTGGAAACACCATATATTTT | CASSLGGAGNTIYF
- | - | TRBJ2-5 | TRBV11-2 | TGTGCCAGCAGCCTAGGACAGTCGGGAGAGACCCAGTACTTC | CASSLGQSGETQYF
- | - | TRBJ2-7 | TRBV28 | TGTGCCAGCAGTTTTATGGTAGGCTCCTACGAGCAGTACTTC | CASSFMVGSYEQYF
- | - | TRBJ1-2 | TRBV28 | TGTGCCAGCAGTTTATCGGACCTCTATGGCTACACCTTC | CASSLSDLYGYTF
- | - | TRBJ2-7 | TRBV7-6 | TGTGCCAGCAGCTTAACGCCCGAATCCTACGAGCAGTACTTC | CASSLTPESYEQYF
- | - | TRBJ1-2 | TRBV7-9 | TGTGCCAGCGAACTGGGGGACTATGGCTACACCTTC | CASELGDYGYTF
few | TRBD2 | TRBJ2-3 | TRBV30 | TGTGCCTGGAGGGATCCCGTAGCGGGGGCACCTCTGGAGTATTTT | CAWRDPVAGAPLEYF
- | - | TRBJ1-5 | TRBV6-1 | TGTGCCAGCAGTGAAGGGGGGGGGTGGCAGCCCCAGCATTTT | CASSEGGGWQPQHF
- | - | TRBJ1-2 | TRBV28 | TGTGCCAGCACCTCGGGGGGCCGCTATGGCTACACCTTC | CASTSGGRYGYTF
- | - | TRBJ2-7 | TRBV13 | TGTGCCAGCAGCTTAGGTCAGGGGACGCGCGAGCAGTACTTC | CASSLGQGTREQYF
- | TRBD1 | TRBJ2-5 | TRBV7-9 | TGTGCCAGCAAGTTGACAGGGTGGCTCCAAGAGACCCAGTACTTC | CASKLTGWLQETQYF